This TCR beta chain appears in the sequencing data of a study of blood T cell repertoires in COVID-19. Data came from immunoSEQ multiplex PCR; TCRdb stores just in-frame clones and leaves some out. The data hold about 210,000 clones, with around 80% observed a single time. CDR3 size: 15 residues. Unmatched junction bases numbered 4, after V lost 3 bases and J lost 8 bases. Looked up from germline, CDR1 is KGHSH and CDR2 is LQKENI. Sequenced sample: peripheral blood. The V call is TRBV18, the J call TRBJ1-6; 10 bases are shared with TRBD1. The TCR originated in an elderly woman with COVID-19, enrolled during active disease. The CDR3 sequence is CASSPGTGDDSPLHF. In DNA, the CDR3 is TGTGCCAGCTCACCCGGGACAGGGGACGATTCACCCCTCCACTTT.